This entry lists 13 T cell receptor beta chains sequenced from one sample in a study of breast tumors, draining lymph nodes, adjacent tissues. Breast cancer patients provided tissue from their axillary draining lymph nodes. TCRdb independently ran MiXCR on the multiplex PCR reads; one entry per CDR3 protein. The sample holds hundreds of thousands of distinct CDR3 sequences, 32% seen once. Sequencing was done on a sample of axillary lymph node tissue. These receptors came from a female donor with breast cancer. Some clones in this sample may be carry-over from other donors' samples.

This clonotype was seen repeatedly, ten times or more. The gene calls are TRBV5-4 and TRBJ2-5, with a weak D call TRBD1 (5 bases). The CDR3 covers 14 residues. The germline CDR1 and CDR2 sequences are SGHNT and YYREEE (reference sequence). The V end was cut by 4 bases, the J end by 3 bases, with 13 bases between. The CDR3 loop reads CASSPKTEKETQYF. CDR3 DNA: TGTGCCAGCAGCCCTAAGACAGAAAAAGAGACCCAGTACTTC. The full variable domain, with the rest looked up from reference TRBV5-4 and TRBJ2-5, is ETGVTQSPTHLIKTRGQQVTLRCSSQSGHNTVSWYQQALGQGPQFIFQYYREEENGRGNFPPRFSGLQFPNYSSELNVNALELDDSALYLCASSPKTEKETQYFGPGTRLLVL.

This clonotype was recorded at least ten times. V is TRBV7-6 and J is TRBJ2-5, with 7 bases lining up with TRBD2. J gave up 3 bases and V 2 bases, and 3 bases lay outside the gene matches. Looked up from germline, CDR1 is SGHVS and CDR2 is FNYEAQ. The CDR3 has 14 amino acids. CDR3 residues: CASSLSLAEETQYF. The CDR3 DNA is TGTGCCAGCAGCTTATCTCTAGCGGAAGAGACCCAGTACTTC.

This clonotype was counted ten times or more. The chain uses TRBV7-6 and TRBJ2-3, with D tentatively TRBD2 (5 bases). This CDR3 spans 14 amino acids. Germline-derived CDR1 and CDR2 are SGHVS and FNYEAQ. Trimming removed 5 bases at V and 4 bases at J, with 13 bases between. The CDR3, as DNA: TGTGCCAGCAGCCTAACAGCCGGGGCAGATACGCAGTATTTT. Translating gives CASSLTAGADTQYF.

This clonotype was seen ten or more times. The chain couples TRBV24-1 to TRBJ2-3; no clear D. Germline assignment: CDR1 KGHDR and CDR2 SFDVKD. V dropped 0 bases and J dropped 9 bases, with 6 bases sitting between them. CDR3 length equals 12 residues. CDR3 sequence reads: CATSDLGGTQYF. Written as DNA, the CDR3 is TGTGCCACCAGTGATTTGGGTGGCACGCAGTATTTT.

This chain connects TRBV18 to TRBJ1-2, with 9 bases fitting TRBD1. With 1 base clipped from V and 8 bases from J, the junction kept 11 bases outside the gene matches. Germline values: CDR1 KGHSH, CDR2 LQKENI. The CDR3 consists of 16 residues. Here the CDR3 reads CASSPRNRGRTSGYTF. Written as DNA, the CDR3 is TGTGCCAGCTCACCACGAAACAGGGGGCGGACGAGCGGCTACACCTTC. Supplemented by reference TRBV18 and TRBJ1-2, the full variable domain reads NAGVMQNPRHLVRRRGQEARLRCSPMKGHSHVYWYRQLPEEGLKFMVYLQKENIIDESGMPKERFSAEFPKEGPSILRIQQVVRGDSAAYFCASSPRNRGRTSGYTFGSGTRLTVV.

Many counts were recorded for this clonotype. The chain links TRBV29-1 to TRBJ2-2; a possible D gene is TRBD2 (6 bases). V was cut by 6 bases and J by 6 bases, with 14 bases left in between. The CDR3 spans 13 residues. From germline, CDR1 is SQVTM and CDR2 ANQGSEA. The CDR3 protein is CSVEGLVPGELFF. As DNA, the CDR3 is TGCAGCGTGGAGGGCCTAGTGCCCGGGGAGCTGTTTTTT.

Many counts were recorded for this clonotype. The chain employs TRBV9 and TRBJ2-1; the D is unclear. Germline CDR1 reads SGDLS; CDR2 reads YYNGEE. Trimming left V 0 bases short and J 6 bases short, with 19 bases between. The CDR3 extends over 17 amino acids. This CDR3 reads CASSVALWRTTANEQFF. As DNA, the CDR3 is TGTGCCAGCAGCGTAGCTTTGTGGCGAACGACCGCCAATGAGCAGTTCTTC.

The gene calls are TRBV12-3 or TRBV12-4 and TRBJ1-5, with a tentative D call TRBD1 (6 bases). The CDR3 contains 15 residues. The V end was cut by 7 bases, the J end by 7 bases, with 20 bases between. CDR3 nucleotide sequence: TGTGCCAGCACACACGGCAGGGGCGGAAACCAGCCCCAGCATTTT. It encodes CASTHGRGGNQPQHF.

This clonotype was found many times. V usage is TRBV6-5 and J usage is TRBJ2-5; 7 bases align to TRBD2. Germline V gene sequence: CDR1 MNHEY, CDR2 SVGAGI. The CDR3 totals 16 residues. V shed 2 bases and J 0 bases; nucleotides not matched to a gene: 6. CDR3 protein: CASSYRSSGNQETQYF. CDR3 DNA sequence: TGTGCCAGCAGTTACCGGTCTAGCGGAAACCAAGAGACCCAGTACTTC.

This chain uses TRBV25-1 with TRBJ2-1; D call uncertain. Per the germline V gene, CDR1 is MGHDK and CDR2 is SYGVNS. Trimming shortened V by 8 bases and J by 0 bases, and 14 bases separated the two germline ends. CDR3 length equals 15 residues. CDR3 sequence: CASPFPLCSYNEQFF. In DNA form, the CDR3 reads TGTGCCAGCCCCTTCCCACTGTGCTCCTACAATGAGCAGTTCTTC. Based on the CDR3 plus reference TRBV25-1 and TRBJ2-1, the full variable domain is EADIYQTPRYLVIGTGKKITLECSQTMGHDKMYWYQQDPGMELHLIHYSYGVNSTEKGDLSSESTVSRIRTEHFPLTLESARPSHTSQYLCASPFPLCSYNEQFFGPGTRLTVL.

The chain uses TRBV28 and TRBJ1-1; D remains unclear. The CDR3 is 14 amino acids. Germline V CDR1 and CDR2: MDHEN, SYDVKM. The ends were cut back, 2 bases at V and 3 bases at J, with 10 bases in the middle. DNA for the CDR3: TGTGCCAGCAGTTTAAGTCAGTCTTACACTGAAGCTTTCTTT. Its protein is CASSLSQSYTEAFF.

This clonotype was recorded at least ten times. This chain connects TRBV4-3 to TRBJ2-5; the D is unclear. The germline V gene encodes CDR1 LGHNA and CDR2 YSLEER. With 0 bases removed from V and 9 bases from J, the gap between germline ends came to 14 bases. CDR3 size: 14 residues. This CDR3 reads CASSQDADSRAQYF. The CDR3 DNA sequence: TGCGCCAGCAGCCAAGACGCCGACTCTAGGGCCCAGTACTTC.

This clonotype was counted many times. V is TRBV7-2 and J is TRBJ2-5; D might be TRBD1 or TRBD2, each matching 5 bases. CDR1 SGHTA and CDR2 FQGNSA come from the germline V gene. CDR3 length: 15 amino acids. V lost 0 bases and J lost 1, with 9 bases in between. The CDR3 DNA sequence: TGTGCCAGCAGCTTAGCAAGTGGGGGCCAAGAGACCCAGTACTTC. This codes for CASSLASGGQETQYF.